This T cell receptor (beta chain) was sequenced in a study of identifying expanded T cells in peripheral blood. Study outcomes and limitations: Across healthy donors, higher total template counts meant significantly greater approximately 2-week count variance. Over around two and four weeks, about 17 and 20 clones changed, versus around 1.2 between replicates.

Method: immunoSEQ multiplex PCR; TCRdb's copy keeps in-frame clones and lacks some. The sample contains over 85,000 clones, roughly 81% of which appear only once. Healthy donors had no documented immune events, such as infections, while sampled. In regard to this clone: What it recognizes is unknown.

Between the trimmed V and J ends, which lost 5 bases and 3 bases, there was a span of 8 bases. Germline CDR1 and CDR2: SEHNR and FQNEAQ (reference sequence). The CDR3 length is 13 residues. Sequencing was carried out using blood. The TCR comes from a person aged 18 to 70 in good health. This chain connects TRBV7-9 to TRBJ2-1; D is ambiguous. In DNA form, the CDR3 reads TGTGCCAGCAGCGACCTCCTCTACAATGAGCAGTTCTTC. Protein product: CASSDLLYNEQFF.